Below are 26 T cell receptor beta chains sequenced from a single sample in a study of shared T cell receptors in the human thymus. Assay used: immunoSEQ multiplex PCR; TCRdb lists only in-frame clones, some missing. The table has roughly 660,000 clones, roughly 90% seen once. The sample was also reused in another study, on human thymus T cells.

Sequencing was done on a sample of thymocytes. These receptors were taken from a boy less than two years old with a congenital heart defect.

This chain links TRBV19 with TRBJ1-5, with 7 positions matching TRBD1. This CDR3 comprises 17 residues. Germline CDR1 and CDR2: LNHDA and SQIVND (reference sequence). The V segment lost 3 bases and the J segment 3 bases; nucleotides outside the gene matches: 11. In nucleotides, the CDR3 is TGTGCCAGTAGTATGTGGGGAGACAGGGCCCCCAATCAGCCCCAGCATTTT. This translates into CASSMWGDRAPNQPQHF.

The rearrangement uses TRBV6-1 and TRBJ1-5; D unresolved. CDR1 and CDR2 (germline): MNHNS, SASEGT. This CDR3 spans 17 amino acids. Trimming pared 4 bases from V and 0 bases from J, leaving 16 bases between. In DNA, the CDR3 is TGTGCCAGCAGTGGCCGAGGCGTGGGTGATAGCAATCAGCCCCAGCATTTT. It encodes CASSGRGVGDSNQPQHF.

The CDR3 reads CASSPGDGTDTQYF. CDR3 sequence (DNA): TGTGCCAGCAGCCCCGGAGACGGCACAGATACGCAGTATTTT. The rearrangement joins TRBV11-2 to TRBJ2-3, with D unclear. Germline values: CDR1 SGHAT, CDR2 FQNNGV. The CDR3 extends over 14 amino acids. Trimming took off 5 bases at V and 1 base at J, with 10 bases between the two ends.

The chain combines TRBV15 with TRBJ1-1; D is possibly TRBD1 (6 bases). V dropped 5 bases and J dropped 1 base, with 8 bases sitting between them. The CDR3 loop spans 13 amino acids. The germline gives CDR1 LNHNV, CDR2 YYDKDF (reference sequence). Written as DNA, the CDR3 is TGTGCCACCAGCGGGGGCAAGAACACTGAAGCTTTCTTT. Amino acids: CATSGGKNTEAFF.

V is TRBV27 and J is TRBJ2-1; 9 nucleotides match TRBD1. V shed 6 bases and J 4 bases; nucleotides not matched to a gene: 13. Germline CDR1 reads MNHEY; CDR2 reads SMNVEV (reference sequence). The CDR3 is made up of 17 amino acids. The CDR3 DNA sequence: TGTGCCAGCAGCACGCCGCCCAACAGGGGGCCTTACAATGAGCAGTTCTTC. Encoded protein: CASSTPPNRGPYNEQFF.

This clone has more than one count but fewer than ten. The chain is built from TRBV5-1 and TRBJ2-1, with D perhaps TRBD1 (6 bases). Trimming left V 3 bases short and J 5 bases short, with 18 bases between. CDR1 is SGHRS and CDR2 is YFSETQ in the germline V gene. This CDR3 has 16 residues. CDR3 in amino acids: CASSSSSGQGHNEQFF. The CDR3 bases are TGCGCCAGCAGCTCATCTTCGGGACAAGGCCACAATGAGCAGTTCTTC.

The gene calls are TRBV5-4 and TRBJ1-5, with 7 bases lining up with TRBD1. The germline CDR1 and CDR2 sequences are SGHNT and YYREEE (reference sequence). Losses at the gene ends were 3 bases for V and 4 bases for J; bases not matched to a gene: 10. The length of the CDR3 is 16 residues. As DNA, the CDR3 is TGTGCCAGCAGCTATATCGGGACAGAACCTAATCAGCCCCAGCATTTT. As protein: CASSYIGTEPNQPQHF.

The chain combines TRBV2 with TRBJ1-1, with 7 bases lining up with TRBD1. The CDR3 runs 14 residues. Germline V gene data show CDR1 as SNHLY and CDR2 as FYNNEI. Trimming removed 7 bases from V and 5 bases from J; junction bases left unmatched: 10. In DNA form, the CDR3 reads TGTGCCAGCAAAACAGGGGCTGAAAAGACTGAAGCTTTCTTT. Protein: CASKTGAEKTEAFF.

This clone was seen just once. The chain is built from TRBV15 and TRBJ2-5, with TRBD2 identical over 12 bases. V gave up 0 bases and J gave up 5 bases; unmatched junction bases: 13. Germline V gene data show CDR1 as LNHNV and CDR2 as YYDKDF (reference sequence). This CDR3 has 19 residues. The CDR3 reads CATSRERTSGKSWVETQYF. In nucleotides, the CDR3 is TGTGCCACCAGCAGAGAACGGACTAGCGGGAAGTCTTGGGTGGAGACCCAGTACTTC.

The V call is TRBV7-2, the J call TRBJ2-7; 7 positions match TRBD1. The CDR3 is made up of 14 amino acids. Germline loops: CDR1 SGHTA, CDR2 FQGNSA. Trimming removed 1 base from V and 4 bases from J; junction bases left unmatched: 4. The CDR3 here is CASSLDARGYEQYF. The CDR3 DNA reads as TGTGCCAGCAGCTTAGATGCCAGGGGGTACGAGCAGTACTTC.

The chain links TRBV2 to TRBJ2-3; tentatively, D is TRBD2 (5 bases). The germline V gene has CDR1 SNHLY and CDR2 FYNNEI. Trimming removed 7 bases from V and 4 bases from J, with 18 bases in between. The length of the CDR3 is 15 residues. The CDR3 nucleotides are TGTGCCAGCACCTCAAGCGGCTGGGGTCCAGATACGCAGTATTTT. This encodes CASTSSGWGPDTQYF. Full variable domain (outside the CDR3, taken from reference TRBV2 and TRBJ2-3): EPEVTQTPSHQVTQMGQEVILRCVPISNHLYFYWYRQILGQKVEFLVSFYNNEISEKSEIFDDQFSVERPDGSNFTLKIRSTKLEDSAMYFCASTSSGWGPDTQYFGPGTRLTVL.

The chain couples TRBV10-3 to TRBJ1-2, with TRBD1 identical over 9 bases. V was clipped by 2 bases and J by 6 bases; unmatched bases: 4. From germline, CDR1 is ENHRY and CDR2 SYGVKD. The CDR3 sequence is 14 residues long. CDR3 coding DNA: TGTGCCATCAGTGAGAGACAGGGGGTTGATGGCTACACCTTC. Amino acids: CAISERQGVDGYTF.

A few counts support this clone. The junction shows a germline mismatch at one end, possibly a read error. V gene TRBV7-7 combines with J gene TRBJ2-5; D remains unclear. The germline CDR1 and CDR2 sequences are SSHAT and FNYEAQ (reference sequence). CDR3 length: 14 amino acids. This CDR3 is CASSSQTAPKTQYF. Here the CDR3 DNA reads TGTGCTAGCAGCTCCCAGACTGCGCCAAAGACCCAGTACTTC.

This chain connects TRBV28 to TRBJ2-2; 12 positions match TRBD2. CDR3 size: 19 residues. Germline values: CDR1 MDHEN, CDR2 SYDVKM. J lost 4 bases, V lost 2 bases, and 11 bases had no gene match. CDR3 protein: CASSLSSTSGRPRTGELFF. The CDR3 region has the DNA TGTGCCAGCAGTTTAAGTTCGACTAGCGGGAGACCGCGCACCGGGGAGCTGTTTTTT.

The chain employs TRBV29-1 and TRBJ2-1; 8 bases match TRBD2. This CDR3 contains 16 residues. Germline V gene lookup returns CDR1 SQVTM and CDR2 ANQGSEA. The CDR3 region has the DNA TGCAGGAGAGAGGATCCTAGCGGGCAGTCCTACAATGAGCAGTTCTTC. Translating it yields CRREDPSGQSYNEQFF.

This chain joins TRBV29-1 and TRBJ2-1, with TRBD2 identical over 14 bases. CDR3 length equals 19 residues. The germline V gene encodes CDR1 SQVTM and CDR2 ANQGSEA. V lost 2 bases and J lost 2; bases outside the gene matches: 11. This chain's CDR3 is CSVERPTSGRASTYNEQFF. The CDR3 region has the DNA TGCAGCGTTGAACGGCCGACTAGCGGGAGGGCCTCAACCTACAATGAGCAGTTCTTC.

The V call is TRBV7-4, the J call TRBJ1-1, with D tentatively TRBD1 (5 bases). Germline CDR1 reads SGHVT; CDR2 reads SQSDAQ. V lost 4 bases and J lost 6, with 15 bases in between. This CDR3 comprises 14 residues. As DNA, the CDR3 is TGTGCCAGCAGCTCATCCAGGGCGTTGCCTGAAGCTTTCTTT. Amino acids: CASSSSRALPEAFF. The whole variable domain, remainder taken from reference TRBV7-4 and TRBJ1-1, is GAGVSQSPRYKVAKRGRDVALRCDSISGHVTLYWYRQTLGQGSEVLTYSQSDAQRDKSGRPSGRFSAERPERSVSTLKIQRTEQGDSAVYLCASSSSRALPEAFFGQGTRLTVV.

The DNA for the CDR3 is TGCGCCAGTCGGACTAGCAAAGAAGATACGCAGTATTTT. Translation: CASRTSKEDTQYF. The chain combines TRBV5-1 with TRBJ2-3; the match to TRBD2 covers 8 bases. The germline V gene has CDR1 SGHRS and CDR2 YFSETQ. This CDR3 comprises 13 residues. The ends lost 8 bases at V and 5 bases at J; junction bases unmatched: 7.

The genes are TRBV11-2 and TRBJ2-7, with a weak D call TRBD1 (5 bases). The CDR3 runs 17 residues. V gave up 1 base and J gave up 3 bases, with 19 bases separating them. The germline V gene has CDR1 SGHAT and CDR2 FQNNGV. CDR3 bases: TGTGCCAGCAGCTTAGTCCCAGGGTGGGCGGATGGCTACGAGCAGTACTTC. Protein product: CASSLVPGWADGYEQYF.

This chain connects TRBV28 to TRBJ1-5; TRBD1 might be the D (5 bases). Germline CDR1 and CDR2: MDHEN and SYDVKM. The V and J ends lost 7 bases and 4 bases respectively, with 17 bases between them. This CDR3 is built from 15 residues. The CDR3 loop is CASTDQGPSNQPQHF. The CDR3 DNA reads as TGTGCCAGCACCGACCAGGGCCCTAGTAATCAGCCCCAGCATTTT.

The chain combines TRBV6-1 with TRBJ2-3, with 7 bases aligning to TRBD1. The ends lost 6 bases at V and 6 bases at J; junction bases unmatched: 12. CDR3 length: 15 residues. Looked up from germline, CDR1 is MNHNS and CDR2 is SASEGT. DNA for the CDR3: TGTGCCAGCAGGAAGTTAGGGGGCAGGGTCGATACGCAGTATTTT. Protein sequence: CASRKLGGRVDTQYF.

This CDR3 is CASSTSGTSTDTQYF. CDR3 coding DNA: TGCGCCAGCAGCACAAGCGGAACTAGCACAGATACGCAGTATTTT. J is TRBJ2-3 and V is TRBV5-1, with D possibly matching TRBD2 (5 bases). V lost 4 bases and J 0 bases, leaving 12 bases between the germline ends. The length of the CDR3 is 15 residues. Germline V lookup: CDR1 SGHRS, CDR2 YFSETQ.

This clone was detected only a few times. The chain combines TRBV5-5 with TRBJ2-6; D call uncertain. Germline CDR1 reads SGHKS; CDR2 reads YYEKEE (reference sequence). The CDR3 sequence is 16 residues long. V gave up 0 bases and J gave up 0 bases, with 7 bases separating them. CDR3 loop: CASSLDSPSGANVLTF. The CDR3 nucleotides are TGTGCCAGCAGCTTGGACAGTCCCTCTGGGGCCAACGTCCTGACTTTC.

This clone was recorded a few times. J is TRBJ2-7 and V is TRBV4-3, with TRBD1 identical over 9 bases. Trimming at V came to 4 bases and at J to 3 bases, leaving 7 bases not matched to a gene. The CDR3 is made up of 15 amino acids. Germline assignment: CDR1 LGHNA and CDR2 YSLEER. The CDR3 sequence: CASSPRDRAFYEQYF. CDR3 coding DNA: TGCGCCAGCAGCCCCCGGGACAGGGCATTCTACGAGCAGTACTTC.

The chain couples TRBV4-2 to TRBJ2-5; a weak D match, TRBD2 (6 bases). CDR1 and CDR2 from the germline V gene are LGHNA and YNFKEQ. The V and J ends lost 1 base and 4 bases respectively, with 7 bases between them. This CDR3 is 13 amino acids long. CDR3 protein: CASSQVGRETQYF. The CDR3, as DNA: TGTGCCAGCAGCCAAGTCGGGAGAGAGACCCAGTACTTC.

The V call is TRBV4-1, the J call TRBJ2-5; D may be TRBD2 (5 bases). The CDR3 covers 14 residues. In germline, CDR1 is MGHRA, CDR2 YSYEKL. The V gene lost 3 bases and the J gene lost 5 bases, with 13 bases spanning the gap. Here the CDR3 DNA reads TGCGCCAGCAGCCATCAACAGACGGGGGAGACCCAGTACTTC. Translation: CASSHQQTGETQYF.